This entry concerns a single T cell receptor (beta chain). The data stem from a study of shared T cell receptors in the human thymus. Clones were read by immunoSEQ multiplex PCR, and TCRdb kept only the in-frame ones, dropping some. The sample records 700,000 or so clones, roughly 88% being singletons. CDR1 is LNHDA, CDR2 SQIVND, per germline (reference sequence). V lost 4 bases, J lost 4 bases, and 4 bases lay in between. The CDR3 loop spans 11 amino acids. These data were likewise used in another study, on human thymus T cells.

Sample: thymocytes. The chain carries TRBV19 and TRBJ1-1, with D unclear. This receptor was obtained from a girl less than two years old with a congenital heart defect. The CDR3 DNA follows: TGTGCCAGTAGTACCTCCACTGAAGCTTTCTTT. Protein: CASSTSTEAFF.